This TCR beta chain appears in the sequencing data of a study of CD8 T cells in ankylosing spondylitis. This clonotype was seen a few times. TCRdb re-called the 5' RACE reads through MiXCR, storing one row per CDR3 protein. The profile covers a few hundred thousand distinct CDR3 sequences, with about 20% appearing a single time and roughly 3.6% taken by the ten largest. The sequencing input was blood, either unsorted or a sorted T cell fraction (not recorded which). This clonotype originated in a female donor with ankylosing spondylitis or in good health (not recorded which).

CDR3 nucleotides: TGTGCCAGCAGTTTCCTAGCAGGGGCCCTCCACTTT. Its protein is CASSFLAGALHF. The rearrangement joins TRBV27 to TRBJ1-6; maybe TRBD1 (6 bases). Germline V gene sequence: CDR1 MNHEY, CDR2 SMNVEV (reference sequence). The CDR3 totals 12 residues. The germline V and J ends were trimmed by 3 bases and 14 bases, with 11 bases remaining between them.